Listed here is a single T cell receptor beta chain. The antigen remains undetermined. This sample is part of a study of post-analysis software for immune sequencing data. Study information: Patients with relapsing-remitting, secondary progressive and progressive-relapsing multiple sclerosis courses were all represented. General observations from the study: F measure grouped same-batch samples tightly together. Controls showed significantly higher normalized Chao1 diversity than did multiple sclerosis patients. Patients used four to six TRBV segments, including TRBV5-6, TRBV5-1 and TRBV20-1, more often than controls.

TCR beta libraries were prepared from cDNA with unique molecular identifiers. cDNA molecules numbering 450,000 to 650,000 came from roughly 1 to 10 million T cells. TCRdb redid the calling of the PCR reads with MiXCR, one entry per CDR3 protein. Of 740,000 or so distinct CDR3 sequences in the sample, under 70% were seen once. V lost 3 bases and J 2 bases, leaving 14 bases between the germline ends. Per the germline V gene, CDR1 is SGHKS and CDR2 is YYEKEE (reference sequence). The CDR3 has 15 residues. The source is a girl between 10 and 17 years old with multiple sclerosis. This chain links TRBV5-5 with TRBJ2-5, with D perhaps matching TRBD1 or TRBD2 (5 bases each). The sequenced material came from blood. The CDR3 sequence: CASSWGTGLQETQYF. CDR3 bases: TGTGCCAGCAGCTGGGGGACGGGCCTTCAAGAGACCCAGTACTTC.